One sample yielded the 9 T cell receptor beta chains listed below, sequenced in a study of T cell repertoires in cytomegalovirus infection. No antigen has been assigned to these receptors. TCRdb re-called the reads with MiXCR, one entry per CDR3 protein. The data contain roughly 990,000 distinct CDR3 sequences, 25% to 40% of them singletons. The specimen was cultured CD8+ T cells from PBMCs, collected from culture after CMV antigen stimulation. Receptor source: a human donor in good health (CMV status not recorded). Some clones in this sample may be carry-over from other donors' samples.

This clonotype was found many times. The chain uses TRBV6-2 or TRBV6-3 and TRBJ2-1; D is unclear. Trimming stripped 6 bases from V and 9 bases from J, with 12 bases between. The CDR3 contains 12 residues. The germline V gene has CDR1 MNHEY and CDR2 SVGEGT. Written as DNA, the CDR3 is TGTGCCAGCAGCCGTATATTGGGTGAGCAGTTCTTC. It codes for CASSRILGEQFF.

The chain links TRBV7-9 to TRBJ2-5; D is ambiguous. The CDR3 length is 15 residues. Per germline, CDR1 SEHNR and CDR2 FQNEAQ (reference sequence). Trimming pared 6 bases from V and 5 bases from J, leaving 19 bases between. CDR3 region: CASRPSGRRLETQYF. The CDR3 nucleotides read TGTGCCAGCAGGCCTTCTGGACGGAGACTGGAGACCCAGTACTTC. Full variable domain (outside the CDR3, taken from reference TRBV7-9 and TRBJ2-5): DTGVSQNPRHKITKRGQNVTFRCDPISEHNRLYWYRQTLGQGPEFLTYFQNEAQLEKSRLLSDRFSAERPKGSFSTLEIQRTEQGDSAMYLCASRPSGRRLETQYFGPGTRLLVL.

There are a few counts of this clonotype. The chain is built from TRBV4-1 and TRBJ1-1, with TRBD1 matching over 9 bases. From germline, CDR1 is MGHRA and CDR2 YSYEKL. V was clipped by 4 bases and J by 3 bases; unmatched bases: 6. The CDR3 totals 15 residues. CDR3 region: CASSLGTGPDTEAFF. In DNA form, the CDR3 reads TGCGCCAGCAGCCTAGGGACAGGGCCAGACACTGAAGCTTTCTTT.

The chain links TRBV7-9 to TRBJ1-1; tentatively, D is TRBD1 (5 bases). The CDR3 loop spans 12 amino acids. Germline V lookup: CDR1 SEHNR, CDR2 FQNEAQ (reference sequence). V dropped 8 bases and J dropped 1 base, with 8 bases sitting between them. This chain's CDR3 is CASAGTNTEAFF. As DNA, the CDR3 is TGTGCCAGCGCGGGGACGAACACTGAAGCTTTCTTT.

This clonotype has at least ten counts. The genes are TRBV7-9 and TRBJ2-7; D is unclear. This CDR3 contains 16 residues. CDR1 and CDR2 from the germline V gene are SEHNR and FQNEAQ (reference sequence). V was clipped by 5 bases and J by 1 base, with 18 bases between them. The CDR3 DNA reads TGTGCCAGCAGCCCGATTGGATTTTCAAAGTCCTACGAGCAGTACTTC. Protein: CASSPIGFSKSYEQYF.

V usage is TRBV19 and J usage is TRBJ1-5, with TRBD1 matching 7 bases. There are 19 residues in the CDR3. Germline loops: CDR1 LNHDA, CDR2 SQIVND (reference sequence). V was clipped by 3 bases and J by 0 bases; unmatched bases: 14. Here the CDR3 DNA reads TGTGCCAGTAGTATTATCACCCGTCAGGGGGAATATAGCAATCAGCCCCAGCATTTT. Residues: CASSIITRQGEYSNQPQHF. The full variable domain, its missing parts supplied by reference TRBV19 and TRBJ1-5, is DGGITQSPKYLFRKEGQNVTLSCEQNLNHDAMYWYRQDPGQGLRLIYYSQIVNDFQKGDIAEGYSVSREKKESFPLTVTSAQKNPTAFYLCASSIITRQGEYSNQPQHFGDGTRLSIL.

This clonotype has more than one count but fewer than ten. The gene calls are TRBV7-6 and TRBJ1-2; D is perhaps TRBD1 (6 bases). The CDR3 runs to 15 residues. Germline V gene lookup returns CDR1 SGHVS and CDR2 FNYEAQ. Trimming shortened V by 1 base and J by 6 bases, and 15 bases separated the two germline ends. The CDR3 loop is CASSLVAGAPNGYTF. CDR3 nucleotide sequence: TGTGCCAGCAGCTTAGTAGCAGGGGCGCCCAATGGCTACACCTTC. The whole variable domain, remainder taken from reference TRBV7-6 and TRBJ1-2, is GAGVSQSPRYKVTKRGQDVALRCDPISGHVSLYWYRQALGQGPEFLTYFNYEAQQDKSGLPNDRFSAERPEGSISTLTIQRTEQRDSAMYRCASSLVAGAPNGYTFGSGTRLTVV.

This clonotype came up a few times. V is TRBV7-9 and J is TRBJ2-3, with D perhaps TRBD1 (6 bases). Germline V gene sequence: CDR1 SEHNR, CDR2 FQNEAQ (reference sequence). Trimming pared 5 bases from V and 0 bases from J, leaving 18 bases between. There are 17 residues in the CDR3. The CDR3 DNA is TGTGCCAGCAGCCCGATAGGGGGAGCAGTAAGCACAGATACGCAGTATTTT. Its protein product is CASSPIGGAVSTDTQYF.

The rearrangement uses TRBV4-1 and TRBJ1-1; D gene ambiguous. In germline, CDR1 is MGHRA, CDR2 YSYEKL. Trimming took 1 base from V and 7 from J, leaving 10 bases between them. The CDR3 totals 13 residues. CDR3 sequence: CASSQVPGDEAFF. The DNA for the CDR3 is TGCGCCAGCAGCCAAGTTCCCGGGGATGAAGCTTTCTTT.